This TCR beta chain was found in a study of STAT5B mutations in CD4+ large granular lymphocyte leukemia. This table comes from immunoSEQ multiplex PCR, and its TCRdb copy is limited to in-frame clones, with some not included. The data contain fewer than 35,000 clones, approximately 75% of them singletons. Germline V CDR1 and CDR2: SNHLY, FYNNEI. The V gene lost 6 bases and the J gene lost 0 bases, with 10 bases spanning the gap. The CDR3 totals 14 residues. The specimen sequenced was CD4+ T cells from blood buffy coats. This TCR came from a human donor in good health. The V call is TRBV2, the J call TRBJ2-3, with unresolved D. CDR3: CASRLTESTDTQYF. Written as DNA, the CDR3 is TGTGCCAGCAGATTGACGGAAAGCACAGATACGCAGTATTTT.